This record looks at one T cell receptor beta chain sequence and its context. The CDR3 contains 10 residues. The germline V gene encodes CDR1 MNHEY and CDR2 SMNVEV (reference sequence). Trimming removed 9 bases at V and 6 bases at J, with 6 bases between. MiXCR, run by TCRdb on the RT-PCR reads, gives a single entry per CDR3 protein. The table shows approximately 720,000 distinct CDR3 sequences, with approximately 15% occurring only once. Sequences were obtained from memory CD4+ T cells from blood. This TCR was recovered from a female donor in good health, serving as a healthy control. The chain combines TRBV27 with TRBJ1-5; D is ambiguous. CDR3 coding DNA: TGTGCCAGGGAGGGTCAGCCCCAGCATTTT. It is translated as CAREGQPQHF.